The 13 T cell receptor beta chains presented below share a single source sample, sequenced in a study of T-cell reconstitution after alpha-beta-depleted transplantation in children. The TCRbeta library incorporated unique molecular identifiers. TCRdb fed the PCR reads into MiXCR, producing one record per CDR3 protein. Of hundreds of thousands of distinct CDR3 sequences in the sample, about a tenth were seen once. The sample was PBMCs from the stem cell graft donor, taken from the stem cell graft. These TCRs come from a human donor who donated a stem cell graft to a child with acute lymphoblastic leukemia.

This clonotype was recorded at least ten times. V is TRBV6-6 and J is TRBJ2-3; TRBD2 agrees at 9 bases. Trimming cost V 6 bases and J 1 base; bases outside gene matches: 5. Germline V gives CDR1 MNHNY, CDR2 SVGAGI (reference sequence). CDR3 length: 15 residues. The CDR3 DNA is TGTGCCAGCAGAGGCCAGCGGGGGGGCACAGATACGCAGTATTTT. Translating it yields CASRGQRGGTDTQYF.

This clonotype has just a few counts. The genes are TRBV7-8 and TRBJ2-3; 9 bases fit TRBD2. Germline values: CDR1 SGHVS, CDR2 FQNEAQ. The V gene end was trimmed by 5 bases and the J gene end by 0 bases; junction bases not matched to a gene: 12. CDR3 length equals 18 residues. The CDR3: CASSPRLPGTSSTDTQYF. CDR3 DNA: TGTGCCAGCAGCCCCCGCTTACCCGGGACTAGCAGCACAGATACGCAGTATTTT.

In its sample, this clonotype was seen a few times. The chain links TRBV7-2 to TRBJ2-3, with 11 bases fitting TRBD2. Germline V gene data show CDR1 as SGHTA and CDR2 as FQGNSA. The CDR3 totals 16 residues. Losses at the gene ends were 3 bases for V and 2 bases for J; bases not matched to a gene: 4. CDR3: CASSFSGGGNTDTQYF. CDR3 in DNA: TGTGCCAGCAGCTTTAGCGGGGGGGGAAACACAGATACGCAGTATTTT.

This clonotype showed up many times. J is TRBJ1-1 and V is TRBV5-6; D gene ambiguous. Germline V gives CDR1 SGHDT, CDR2 YYEEEE. CDR3 size: 14 residues. Trimming cost V 7 bases and J 1 base, with 14 bases left between them. CDR3 in amino acids: CASFFGRPNTEAFF. As DNA, the CDR3 is TGTGCCAGCTTTTTCGGGAGACCGAACACTGAAGCTTTCTTT. Combining the CDR3 with reference TRBV5-6 and TRBJ1-1 gives the whole variable domain DAGVTQSPTHLIKTRGQQVTLRCSPKSGHDTVSWYQQALGQGPQFIFQYYEEEERQRGNFPDRFSGHQFPNYSSELNVNALLLGDSALYLCASFFGRPNTEAFFGQGTRLTVV.

Here the CDR3 DNA reads TGTGCCAGCAGTGAATGGGGGTCGAGCTCCTACAATGAGCAGTTCTTC. It translates to CASSEWGSSSYNEQFF. The rearrangement links TRBV25-1 to TRBJ2-1; either TRBD1 or TRBD2 may fit D (5 bases each). V was shortened by 1 base and J by 0 bases, with 10 bases between the two germline ends. This CDR3 region has 16 residues. The germline V gene has CDR1 MGHDK and CDR2 SYGVNS.

As concerns this clonotype: Since no conserved phenylalanine or tryptophan closes the CDR3, a read error is the likely cause. This chain uses TRBV7-2 with TRBJ2-1, with 10 bases that match TRBD2. Germline-derived CDR1 and CDR2 are SGHTA and FQGNSA. The CDR3 runs to 16 residues. V gave up 4 bases and J gave up 5 bases; unmatched junction bases: 8. CDR3 nucleotide sequence: TGTGCCAGCAGCTCACCGGGACTAGCGAGGCACAATGAGCAGTTCTCC. This translates into CASSSPGLARHNEQFS.

This clonotype was seen at least ten times. V usage is TRBV5-1 and J usage is TRBJ2-4; D is unclear. V was trimmed by 1 base and J by 5 bases, leaving 13 bases between them. The germline gives CDR1 SGHRS, CDR2 YFSETQ. The length of the CDR3 is 15 residues. The CDR3 sequence: CASSLRYPGENIQYF. Written as DNA, the CDR3 is TGCGCCAGCAGCTTGAGGTACCCTGGCGAAAACATTCAGTACTTC.

This clonotype appeared a few times. Here the CDR3 reads CASSDGKGDKGGYTF. In DNA form, the CDR3 reads TGTGCCAGCAGTGACGGCAAGGGGGATAAAGGAGGCTACACCTTC. The chain carries TRBV25-1 and TRBJ1-2; D is perhaps TRBD1 (6 bases). Germline V gene lookup returns CDR1 MGHDK and CDR2 SYGVNS. Trimming shortened V by 3 bases and J by 8 bases, and 19 bases separated the two germline ends. The CDR3 covers 15 residues.

In its sample, this clonotype was seen a few times. CDR3 nucleotides: TGCAGCGTTGAAGTAGTGAGCCTGTGGACATCTGAAAAACTGTTTTTT. Amino acid sequence: CSVEVVSLWTSEKLFF. The chain uses TRBV29-1 and TRBJ1-4; D is possibly TRBD1 (5 bases). Germline loops: CDR1 SQVTM, CDR2 ANQGSEA. The germline V and J ends were trimmed by 1 base and 7 bases, with 19 bases remaining between them. The CDR3 is 16 amino acids.

This clonotype has more than one count but fewer than ten. The chain joins TRBV5-1 to TRBJ2-3; tentative D call: TRBD2 (6 bases). Between the trimmed V and J ends, which lost 3 bases and 6 bases, there was a span of 17 bases. The CDR3 totals 15 residues. The germline CDR1 and CDR2 sequences are SGHRS and YFSETQ. This CDR3 reads CASSWRDFLEDTQYF. The DNA for the CDR3 is TGCGCCAGCAGCTGGCGGGACTTCCTCGAGGATACGCAGTATTTT.

Concerning this clonotype itself: The CDR3 carries no conserved terminal phenylalanine or tryptophan, so it likely arises from a read error. The rearrangement links TRBV4-3 to TRBJ1-1; 7 positions match TRBD1. This CDR3 has 14 residues. V shed 2 bases, J shed 4 bases, and the junction held 4 bases outside the gene matches. Looked up from germline, CDR1 is LGHNA and CDR2 is YSLEER. Here the CDR3 DNA reads TGCGCCAGCAGCCAATTGACAGGGCGCACTGAAGCTTTCATT. Translated, it gives CASSQLTGRTEAFI.

This clonotype was picked up many times. The J gene is TRBJ2-3, the V gene TRBV12-3 or TRBV12-4; no reliable D call. With 2 bases removed from V and 1 base from J, the gap between germline ends came to 10 bases. The CDR3 is made up of 15 amino acids. The CDR3 reads CASSLLLSGTDTQYF. The CDR3 coding sequence is TGTGCCAGCAGTTTACTGCTCTCGGGCACAGATACGCAGTATTTT.

This chain links TRBV7-9 with TRBJ1-4; TRBD1 is a possible D gene (5 bases). Trimming pared 4 bases from V and 8 bases from J, leaving 17 bases between. Germline V gene sequence: CDR1 SEHNR, CDR2 FQNEAQ (reference sequence). The CDR3 length is 15 residues. The CDR3 nucleotides are TGTGCCAGCAGCTCGCCGGGACCCCACGGGGAAAAACTGTTTTTT. It encodes CASSSPGPHGEKLFF. Full variable domain (outside the CDR3, taken from reference TRBV7-9 and TRBJ1-4): DTGVSQNPRHKITKRGQNVTFRCDPISEHNRLYWYRQTLGQGPEFLTYFQNEAQLEKSRLLSDRFSAERPKGSFSTLEIQRTEQGDSAMYLCASSSPGPHGEKLFFGSGTQLSVL.